This TCR beta chain appears in the sequencing data of a study of cytomegalovirus exposure and HLA in healthy donors. General observations from the study: Earlier analysis yielded a pattern in which most TCR beta V segments were productive about 87% or about 30% of the time. Accurate predictions that matched the HLA-A and HLA-B alleles of most subjects were reportedly made from TCR beta sequences.

With respect to this clone: Its antigen is unidentified.

60 Vbeta and 13 Jbeta primers were used in PCR. The method was immunoSEQ multiplex PCR; TCRdb's version includes in-frame clones alone and lacks a portion of them. The listing contains roughly 70,000 clones. The CDR3 has 16 amino acids. Looked up from germline, CDR1 is MDHEN and CDR2 is SYDVKM. V lost 5 bases and J lost 6; bases outside the gene matches: 9. Sequenced sample: PBMCs. The origin of this receptor is a man aged 40-50 years in good health and CMV-seronegative. The chain joins TRBV28 to TRBJ2-2; 10 nucleotides agree with TRBD1. CDR3 region: CASSQLGQGGAGELFF. In nucleotides, the CDR3 is TGTGCCAGCAGTCAACTCGGACAGGGGGGAGCCGGGGAGCTGTTTTTT.